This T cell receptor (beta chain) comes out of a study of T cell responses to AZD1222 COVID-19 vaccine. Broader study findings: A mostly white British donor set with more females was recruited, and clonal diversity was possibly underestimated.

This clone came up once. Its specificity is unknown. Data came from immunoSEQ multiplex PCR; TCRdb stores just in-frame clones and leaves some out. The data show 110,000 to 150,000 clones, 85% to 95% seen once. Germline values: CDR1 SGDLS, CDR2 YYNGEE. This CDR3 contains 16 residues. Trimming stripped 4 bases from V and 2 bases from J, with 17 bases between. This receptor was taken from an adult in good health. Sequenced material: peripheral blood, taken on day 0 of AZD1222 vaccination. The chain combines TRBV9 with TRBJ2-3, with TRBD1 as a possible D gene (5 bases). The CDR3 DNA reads TGTGCCAGCAGCCTCGGACACTTTGAATTCACAGATACGCAGTATTTT. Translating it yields CASSLGHFEFTDTQYF.